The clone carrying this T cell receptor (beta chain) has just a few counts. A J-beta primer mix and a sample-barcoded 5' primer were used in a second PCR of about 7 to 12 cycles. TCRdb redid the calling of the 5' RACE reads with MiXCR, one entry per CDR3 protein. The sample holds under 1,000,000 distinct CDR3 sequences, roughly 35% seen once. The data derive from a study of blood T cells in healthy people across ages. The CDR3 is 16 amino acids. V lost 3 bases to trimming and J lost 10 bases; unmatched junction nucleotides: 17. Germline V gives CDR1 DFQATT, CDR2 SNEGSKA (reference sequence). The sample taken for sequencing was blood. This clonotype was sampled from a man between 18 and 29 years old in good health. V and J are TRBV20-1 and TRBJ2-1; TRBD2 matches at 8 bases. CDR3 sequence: CSASDRSGGTAGEQFF. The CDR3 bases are TGCAGTGCTAGTGACAGGAGCGGGGGTACTGCGGGCGAGCAGTTCTTC.